Here is one T cell receptor (beta chain) with its context. Its antigen remains unidentified. A junction boundary mismatches the germline segment, possibly from a read error. Combining a sample-barcoded 5' primer with a J-beta primer mix, a second PCR ran for roughly 7 to 12 cycles. TCRdb ran MiXCR on the 5' RACE reads and lists one entry per CDR3 protein. The repertoire holds roughly 800,000 distinct CDR3 sequences, with 36% as singletons. This sample is drawn from a study of blood T cells in healthy people across ages. Study-wide results and caveats: Getting older went along with TCR beta diversity per million T cells dropping roughly linearly.

The CDR3 covers 14 residues. Germline CDR1 reads MNHEY; CDR2 reads SMNVEV (reference sequence). Input material: blood. The clonotype was recovered from a man aged 18 to 30 in good health. J is TRBJ2-7 and V is TRBV27; D gene ambiguous. In nucleotides, the CDR3 is TGTGCCAGCAGTGTGGGTCTAGACTCCCACGAGCAGTACTTC. Encoded protein: CASSVGLDSHEQYF.